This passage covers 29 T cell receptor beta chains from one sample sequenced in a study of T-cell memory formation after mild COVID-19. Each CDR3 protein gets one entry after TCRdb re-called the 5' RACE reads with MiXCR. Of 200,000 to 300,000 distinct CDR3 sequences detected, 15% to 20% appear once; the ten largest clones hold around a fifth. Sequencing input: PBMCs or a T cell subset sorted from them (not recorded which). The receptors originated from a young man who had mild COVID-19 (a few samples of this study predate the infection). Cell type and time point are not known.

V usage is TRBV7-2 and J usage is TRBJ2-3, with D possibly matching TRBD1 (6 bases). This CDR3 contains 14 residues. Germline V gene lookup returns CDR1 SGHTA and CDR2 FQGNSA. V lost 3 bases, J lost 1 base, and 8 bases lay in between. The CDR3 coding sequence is TGTGCCAGCAGCTTCCGGACAGGCACAGATACGCAGTATTTT. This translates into CASSFRTGTDTQYF.

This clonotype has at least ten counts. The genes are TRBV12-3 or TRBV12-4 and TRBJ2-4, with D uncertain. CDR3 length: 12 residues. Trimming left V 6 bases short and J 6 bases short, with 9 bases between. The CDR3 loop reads CASSRFGNIQYF. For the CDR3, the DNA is TGTGCCAGCAGCCGGTTCGGAAACATTCAGTACTTC.

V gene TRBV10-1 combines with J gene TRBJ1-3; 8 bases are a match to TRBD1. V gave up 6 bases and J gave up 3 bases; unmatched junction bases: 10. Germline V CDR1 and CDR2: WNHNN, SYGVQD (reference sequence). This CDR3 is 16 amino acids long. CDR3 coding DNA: TGCGCCAGCAGCCCCCGGACAGGGACCTTTGGAAACACCATATATTTT. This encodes CASSPRTGTFGNTIYF.

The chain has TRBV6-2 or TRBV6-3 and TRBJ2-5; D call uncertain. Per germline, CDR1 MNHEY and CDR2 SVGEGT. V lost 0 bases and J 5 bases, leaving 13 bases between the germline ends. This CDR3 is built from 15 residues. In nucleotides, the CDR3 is TGTGCCAGCAGTTACTCGACTTTTGGTGAGGAGACCCAGTACTTC. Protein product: CASSYSTFGEETQYF.

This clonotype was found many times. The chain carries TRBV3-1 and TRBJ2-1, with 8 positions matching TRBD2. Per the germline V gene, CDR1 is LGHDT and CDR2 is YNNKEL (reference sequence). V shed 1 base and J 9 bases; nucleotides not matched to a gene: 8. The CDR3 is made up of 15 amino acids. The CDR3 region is CASSQGVGGAAEQFF. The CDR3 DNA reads TGTGCCAGCAGCCAAGGGGTCGGGGGGGCCGCTGAGCAGTTCTTC.

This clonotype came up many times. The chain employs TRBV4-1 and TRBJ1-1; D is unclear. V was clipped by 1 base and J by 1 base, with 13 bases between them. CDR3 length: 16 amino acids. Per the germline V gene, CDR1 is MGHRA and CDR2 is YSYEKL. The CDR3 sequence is CASSQALLLGNTEAFF. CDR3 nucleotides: TGCGCCAGCAGCCAAGCGTTACTCCTCGGGAACACTGAAGCTTTCTTT.

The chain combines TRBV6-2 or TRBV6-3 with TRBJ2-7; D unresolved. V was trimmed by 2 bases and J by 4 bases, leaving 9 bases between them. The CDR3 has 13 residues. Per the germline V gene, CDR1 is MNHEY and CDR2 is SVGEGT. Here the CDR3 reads CASSYDGQYEQYF. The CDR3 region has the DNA TGTGCCAGCAGTTACGATGGGCAGTACGAGCAGTACTTC.

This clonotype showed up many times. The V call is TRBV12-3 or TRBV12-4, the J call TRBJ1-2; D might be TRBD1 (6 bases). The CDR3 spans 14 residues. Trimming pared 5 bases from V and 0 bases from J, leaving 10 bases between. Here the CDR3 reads CASSTTGSNYGYTF. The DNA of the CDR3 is TGTGCCAGCAGTACAACAGGGTCTAACTATGGCTACACCTTC.

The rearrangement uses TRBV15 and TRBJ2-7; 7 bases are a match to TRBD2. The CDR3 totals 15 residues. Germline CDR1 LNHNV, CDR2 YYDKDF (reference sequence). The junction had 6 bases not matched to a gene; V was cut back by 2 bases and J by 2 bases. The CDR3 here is CATSRTGGLPYEQYF. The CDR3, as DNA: TGTGCCACCAGCAGAACGGGGGGATTACCCTACGAGCAGTACTTC.

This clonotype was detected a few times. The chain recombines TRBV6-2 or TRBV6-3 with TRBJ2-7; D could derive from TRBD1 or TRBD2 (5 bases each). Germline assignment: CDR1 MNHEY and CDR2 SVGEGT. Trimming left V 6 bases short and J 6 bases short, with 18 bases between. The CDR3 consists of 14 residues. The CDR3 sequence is CASRWDRSQGEQYF. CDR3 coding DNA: TGTGCCAGCAGGTGGGACCGCTCTCAGGGCGAGCAGTACTTC.

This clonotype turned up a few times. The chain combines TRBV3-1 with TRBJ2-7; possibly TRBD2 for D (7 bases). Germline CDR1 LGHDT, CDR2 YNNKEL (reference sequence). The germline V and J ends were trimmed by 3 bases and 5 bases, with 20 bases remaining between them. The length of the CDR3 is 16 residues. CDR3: CASSQVGGAELHEQYV. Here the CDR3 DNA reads TGTGCCAGCAGCCAGGTTGGGGGGGCTGAACTACACGAGCAGTACGTC.

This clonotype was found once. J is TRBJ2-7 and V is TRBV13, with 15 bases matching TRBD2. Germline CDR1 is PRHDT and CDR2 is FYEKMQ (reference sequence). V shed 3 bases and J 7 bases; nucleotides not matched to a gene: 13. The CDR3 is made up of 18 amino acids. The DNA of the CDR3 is TGTGCCAGCAGCTTCGCCATGCATGGACTAGCGGGGGGGCAGGAGCAGTACTTC. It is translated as CASSFAMHGLAGGQEQYF.

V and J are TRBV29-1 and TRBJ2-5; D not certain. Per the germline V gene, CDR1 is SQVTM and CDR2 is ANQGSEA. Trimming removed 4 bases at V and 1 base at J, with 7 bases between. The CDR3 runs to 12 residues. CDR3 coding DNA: TGCAGCGTTGTGGACGGCCAAGAGACCCAGTACTTC. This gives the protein CSVVDGQETQYF.

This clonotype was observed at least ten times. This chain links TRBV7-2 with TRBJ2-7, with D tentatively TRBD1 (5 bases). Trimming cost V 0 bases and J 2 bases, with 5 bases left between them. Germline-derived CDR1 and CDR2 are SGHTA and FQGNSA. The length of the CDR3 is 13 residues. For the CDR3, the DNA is TGTGCCAGCAGCTTAGCCAGGGCCTACGAGCAGTACTTC. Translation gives CASSLARAYEQYF.

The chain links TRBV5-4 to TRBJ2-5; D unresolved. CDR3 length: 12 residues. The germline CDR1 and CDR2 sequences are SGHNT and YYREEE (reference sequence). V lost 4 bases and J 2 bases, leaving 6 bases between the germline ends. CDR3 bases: TGTGCCAGCAGCGCCGGGCAAGAGACCCAGTACTTC. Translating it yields CASSAGQETQYF.

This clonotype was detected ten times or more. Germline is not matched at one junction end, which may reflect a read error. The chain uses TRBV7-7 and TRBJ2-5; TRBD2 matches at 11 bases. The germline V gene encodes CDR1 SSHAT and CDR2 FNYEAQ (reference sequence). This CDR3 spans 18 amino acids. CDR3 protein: CASSLGWPGLAVQETQYF. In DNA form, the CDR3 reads TGTGCTAGCAGCTTAGGGTGGCCGGGACTAGCGGTTCAAGAGACCCAGTACTTC.

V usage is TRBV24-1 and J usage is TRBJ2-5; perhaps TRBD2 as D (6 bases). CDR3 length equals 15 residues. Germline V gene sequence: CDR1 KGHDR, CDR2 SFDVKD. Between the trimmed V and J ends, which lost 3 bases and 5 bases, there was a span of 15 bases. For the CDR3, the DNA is TGTGCCACCAGTGATACACGAGGGGACTCGGAGACCCAGTACTTC. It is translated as CATSDTRGDSETQYF.

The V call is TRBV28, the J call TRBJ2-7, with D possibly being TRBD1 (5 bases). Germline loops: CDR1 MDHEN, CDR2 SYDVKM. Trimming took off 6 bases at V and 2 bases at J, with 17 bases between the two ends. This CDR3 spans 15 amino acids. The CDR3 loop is CASRENRGRAYEQYF. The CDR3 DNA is TGTGCCAGCAGGGAGAATAGGGGCCGGGCCTACGAGCAGTACTTC.

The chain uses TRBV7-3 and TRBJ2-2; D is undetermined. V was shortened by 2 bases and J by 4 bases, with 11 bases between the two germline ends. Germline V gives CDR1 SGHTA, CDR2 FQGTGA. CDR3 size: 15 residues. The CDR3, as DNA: TGTGCCAGCAGCTTACGAGGACCGATCACCGGGGAGCTGTTTTTT. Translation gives CASSLRGPITGELFF.

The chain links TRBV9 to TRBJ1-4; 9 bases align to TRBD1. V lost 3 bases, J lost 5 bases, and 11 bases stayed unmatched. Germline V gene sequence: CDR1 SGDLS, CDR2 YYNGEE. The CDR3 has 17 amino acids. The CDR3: CASSARTGETPNEKLFF. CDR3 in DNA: TGTGCCAGCAGCGCCAGGACAGGGGAAACCCCAAATGAAAAACTGTTTTTT.

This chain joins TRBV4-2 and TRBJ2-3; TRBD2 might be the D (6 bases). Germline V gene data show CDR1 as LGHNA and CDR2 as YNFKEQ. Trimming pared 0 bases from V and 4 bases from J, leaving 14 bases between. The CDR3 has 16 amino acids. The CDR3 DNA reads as TGTGCCAGCAGCCAAGATCGGGCTAGCGCAGCAGATACGCAGTATTTT. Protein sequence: CASSQDRASAADTQYF.

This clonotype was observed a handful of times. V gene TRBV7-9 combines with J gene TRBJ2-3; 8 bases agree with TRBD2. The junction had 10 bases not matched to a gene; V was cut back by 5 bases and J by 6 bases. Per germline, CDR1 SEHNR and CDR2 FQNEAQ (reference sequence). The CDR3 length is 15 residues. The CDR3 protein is CASSGYGRGTDTQYF. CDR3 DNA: TGTGCCAGCAGCGGATACGGGAGGGGAACCGATACGCAGTATTTT.

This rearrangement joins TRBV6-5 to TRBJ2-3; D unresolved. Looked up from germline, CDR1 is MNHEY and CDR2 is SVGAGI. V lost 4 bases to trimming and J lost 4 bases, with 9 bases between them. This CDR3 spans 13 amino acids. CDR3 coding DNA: TGTGCCAGCAGTTCCACCAAGGCAGATACGCAGTATTTT. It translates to CASSSTKADTQYF.

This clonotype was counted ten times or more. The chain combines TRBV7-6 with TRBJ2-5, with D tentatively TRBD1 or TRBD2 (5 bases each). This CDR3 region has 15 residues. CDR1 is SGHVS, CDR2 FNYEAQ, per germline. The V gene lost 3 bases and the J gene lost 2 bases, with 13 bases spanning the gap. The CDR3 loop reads CASSLPGTGQETQYF. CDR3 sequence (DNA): TGTGCCAGCAGCTTGCCCGGGACCGGACAAGAGACCCAGTACTTC.

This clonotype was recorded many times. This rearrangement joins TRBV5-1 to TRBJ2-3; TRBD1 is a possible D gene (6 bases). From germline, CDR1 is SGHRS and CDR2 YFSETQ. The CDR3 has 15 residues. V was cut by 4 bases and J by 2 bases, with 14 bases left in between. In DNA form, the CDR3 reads TGCGCCAGCAGCCCCGCGACAGGCGTCACAGATACGCAGTATTTT. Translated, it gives CASSPATGVTDTQYF.

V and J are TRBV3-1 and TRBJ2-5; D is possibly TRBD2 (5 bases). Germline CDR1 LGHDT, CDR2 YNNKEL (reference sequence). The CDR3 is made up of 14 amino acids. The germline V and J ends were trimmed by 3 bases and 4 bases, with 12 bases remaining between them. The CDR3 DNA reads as TGTGCCAGCAGCCAGTCTGAGGGCGCAGAGACCCAGTACTTC. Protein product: CASSQSEGAETQYF.

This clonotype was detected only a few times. DNA for the CDR3: TGCAGCGTTGAAGCCTGGGGACAGGGAACTGAAGCTTTCTTT. Translated: CSVEAWGQGTEAFF. The V and J genes are TRBV29-1 and TRBJ1-1; TRBD1 agrees at 9 bases. Germline CDR1 and CDR2: SQVTM and ANQGSEA. This CDR3 is 14 amino acids long. Trimming took 1 base from V and 5 from J; bases not matched to a gene: 5.

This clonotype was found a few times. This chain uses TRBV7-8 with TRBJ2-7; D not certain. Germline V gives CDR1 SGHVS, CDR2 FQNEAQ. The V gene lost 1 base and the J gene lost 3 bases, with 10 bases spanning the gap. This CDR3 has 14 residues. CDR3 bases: TGTGCCAGCAGCTTAGAGCTGGGAAACTACGAGCAGTACTTC. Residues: CASSLELGNYEQYF.

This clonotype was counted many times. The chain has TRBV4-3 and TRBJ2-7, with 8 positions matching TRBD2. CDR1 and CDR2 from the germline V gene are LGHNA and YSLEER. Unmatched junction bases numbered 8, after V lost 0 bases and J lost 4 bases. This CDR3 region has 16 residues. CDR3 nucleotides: TGCGCCAGCAGCCAAGAAGCCAGCGGGGGAGTGTACGAGCAGTACTTC. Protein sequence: CASSQEASGGVYEQYF.